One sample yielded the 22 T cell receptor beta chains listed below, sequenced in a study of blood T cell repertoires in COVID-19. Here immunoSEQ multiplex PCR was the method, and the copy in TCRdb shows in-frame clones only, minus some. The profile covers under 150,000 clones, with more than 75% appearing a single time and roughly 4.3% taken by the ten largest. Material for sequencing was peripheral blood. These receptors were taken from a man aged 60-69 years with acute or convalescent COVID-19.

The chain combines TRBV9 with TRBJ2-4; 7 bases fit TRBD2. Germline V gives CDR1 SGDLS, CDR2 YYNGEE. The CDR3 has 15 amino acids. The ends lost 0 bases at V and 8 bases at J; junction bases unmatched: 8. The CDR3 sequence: CASSVGPSGEYIQYF. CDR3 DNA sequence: TGTGCCAGCAGCGTAGGGCCGAGCGGGGAGTACATTCAGTACTTC.

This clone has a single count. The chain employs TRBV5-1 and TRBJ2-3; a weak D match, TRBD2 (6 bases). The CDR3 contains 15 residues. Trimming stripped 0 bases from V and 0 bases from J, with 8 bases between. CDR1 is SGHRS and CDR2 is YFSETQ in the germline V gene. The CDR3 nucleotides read TGCGCCAGCAGCTTGGGGACTACTAGCACAGATACGCAGTATTTT. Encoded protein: CASSLGTTSTDTQYF. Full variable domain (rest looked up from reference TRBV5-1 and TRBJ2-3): KAGVTQTPRYLIKTRGQQVTLSCSPISGHRSVSWYQQTPGQGLQFLFEYFSETQRNKGNFPGRFSGRQFSNSRSEMNVSTLELGDSALYLCASSLGTTSTDTQYFGPGTRLTVL.

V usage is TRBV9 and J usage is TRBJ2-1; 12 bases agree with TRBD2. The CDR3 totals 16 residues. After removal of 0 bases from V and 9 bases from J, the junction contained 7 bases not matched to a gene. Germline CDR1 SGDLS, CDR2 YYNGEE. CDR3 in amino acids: CASSVEASGRVGEQFF. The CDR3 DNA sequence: TGTGCCAGCAGCGTAGAGGCTAGCGGGAGGGTCGGTGAGCAGTTCTTC.

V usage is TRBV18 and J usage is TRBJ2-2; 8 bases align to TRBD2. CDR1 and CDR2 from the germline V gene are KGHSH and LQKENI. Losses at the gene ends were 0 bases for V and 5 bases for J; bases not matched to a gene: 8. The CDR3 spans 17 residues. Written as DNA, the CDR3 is TGTGCCAGCTCACCACCCACGGGAGGGCAGGTGACCGGGGAGCTGTTTTTT. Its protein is CASSPPTGGQVTGELFF.

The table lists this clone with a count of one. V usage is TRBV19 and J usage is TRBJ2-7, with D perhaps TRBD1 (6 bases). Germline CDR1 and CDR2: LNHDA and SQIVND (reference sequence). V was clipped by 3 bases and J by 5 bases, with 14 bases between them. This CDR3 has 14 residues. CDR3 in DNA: TGTGCCAGTAGTATGGTGCAGGGGATCGACGAGCAGTACTTC. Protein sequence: CASSMVQGIDEQYF.

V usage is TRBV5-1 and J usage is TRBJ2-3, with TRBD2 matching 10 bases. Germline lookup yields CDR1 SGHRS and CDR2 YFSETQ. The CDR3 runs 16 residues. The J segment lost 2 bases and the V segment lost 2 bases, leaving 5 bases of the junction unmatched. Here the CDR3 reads CASSLQAGGSTDTQYF. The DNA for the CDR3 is TGCGCCAGCAGCTTACAAGCGGGAGGGTCCACAGATACGCAGTATTTT.

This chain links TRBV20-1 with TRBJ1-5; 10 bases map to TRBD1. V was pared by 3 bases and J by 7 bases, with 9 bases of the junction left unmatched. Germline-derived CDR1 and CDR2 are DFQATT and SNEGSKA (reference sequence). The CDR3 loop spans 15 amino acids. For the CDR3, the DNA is TGCAGTGCTAGTGGCCGGGGACAGGGGTACCAGCCCCAGCATTTT. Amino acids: CSASGRGQGYQPQHF.

The CDR3 DNA reads TGCGCCAGCAGCCAGGGACAGGGGGTTGAGCAGTTCTTC. Protein sequence: CASSQGQGVEQFF. The chain links TRBV5-1 to TRBJ2-1; 11 bases are shared with TRBD1. The germline V gene has CDR1 SGHRS and CDR2 YFSETQ. Trimming cost V 4 bases and J 9 bases; bases outside gene matches: 3. The CDR3 is made up of 13 amino acids.

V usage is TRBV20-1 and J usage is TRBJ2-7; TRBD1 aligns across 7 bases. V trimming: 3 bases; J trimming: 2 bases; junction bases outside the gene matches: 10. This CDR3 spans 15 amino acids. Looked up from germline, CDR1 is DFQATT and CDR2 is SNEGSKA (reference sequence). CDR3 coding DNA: TGCAGTGCTAGTGGGCGGCAGGGGGATCCCTACGAGCAGTACTTC. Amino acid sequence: CSASGRQGDPYEQYF.

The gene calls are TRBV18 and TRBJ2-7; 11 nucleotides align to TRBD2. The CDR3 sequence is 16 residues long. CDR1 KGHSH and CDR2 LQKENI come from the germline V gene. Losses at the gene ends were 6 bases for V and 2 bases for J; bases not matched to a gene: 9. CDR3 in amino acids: CASSRIAGGPTYEQYF. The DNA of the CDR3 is TGTGCCAGCTCCCGAATAGCGGGAGGGCCCACCTACGAGCAGTACTTC.

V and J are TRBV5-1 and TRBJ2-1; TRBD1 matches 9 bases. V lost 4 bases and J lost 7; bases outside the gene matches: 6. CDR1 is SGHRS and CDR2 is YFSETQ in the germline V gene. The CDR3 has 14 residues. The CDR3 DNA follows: TGCGCCAGCAGCCCCGGGACAGGGTTGAATGAGCAGTTCTTC. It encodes CASSPGTGLNEQFF.

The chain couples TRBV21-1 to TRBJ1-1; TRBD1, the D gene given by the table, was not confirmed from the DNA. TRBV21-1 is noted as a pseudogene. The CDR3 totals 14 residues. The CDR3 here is CASSARTANTEAFF. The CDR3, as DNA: TGTGCCAGCAGCGCCCGGACAGCGAACACTGAAGCTTTCTTT.

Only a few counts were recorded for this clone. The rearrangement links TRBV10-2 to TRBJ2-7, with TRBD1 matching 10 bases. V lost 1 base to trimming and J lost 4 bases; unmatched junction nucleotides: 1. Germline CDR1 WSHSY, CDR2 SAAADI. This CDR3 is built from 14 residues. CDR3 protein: CASSEWTGGYEQYF. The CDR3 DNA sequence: TGCGCCAGCAGTGAGTGGACAGGGGGGTACGAGCAGTACTTC.

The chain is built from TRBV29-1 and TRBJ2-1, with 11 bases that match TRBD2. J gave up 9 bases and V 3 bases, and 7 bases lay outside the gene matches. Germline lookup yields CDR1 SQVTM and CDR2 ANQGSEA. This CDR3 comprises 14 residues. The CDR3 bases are TGCAGCGTTGAGGGTAGCGGGAGGGGCGGTGAGCAGTTCTTC. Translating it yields CSVEGSGRGGEQFF.

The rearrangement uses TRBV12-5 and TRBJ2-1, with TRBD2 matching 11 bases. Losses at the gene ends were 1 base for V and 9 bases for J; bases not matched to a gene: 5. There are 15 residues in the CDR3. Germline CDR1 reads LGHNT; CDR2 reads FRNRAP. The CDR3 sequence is CASGLELAGVGEQFF. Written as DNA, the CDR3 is TGTGCTAGTGGTTTGGAACTAGCGGGAGTGGGTGAGCAGTTCTTC. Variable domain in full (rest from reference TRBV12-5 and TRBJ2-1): DARVTQTPRHKVTEMGQEVTMRCQPILGHNTVFWYRQTMMQGLELLAYFRNRAPLDDSGMPKDRFSAEMPDATLATLKIQPSEPRDSAVYFCASGLELAGVGEQFFGPGTRLTVL.

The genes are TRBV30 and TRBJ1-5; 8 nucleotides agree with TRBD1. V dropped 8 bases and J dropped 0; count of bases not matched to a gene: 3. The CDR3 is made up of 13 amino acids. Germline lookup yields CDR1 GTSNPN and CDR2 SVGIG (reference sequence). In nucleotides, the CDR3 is TGTGCCGTAGACAGGGGTAGCAATCAGCCCCAGCATTTT. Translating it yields CAVDRGSNQPQHF.

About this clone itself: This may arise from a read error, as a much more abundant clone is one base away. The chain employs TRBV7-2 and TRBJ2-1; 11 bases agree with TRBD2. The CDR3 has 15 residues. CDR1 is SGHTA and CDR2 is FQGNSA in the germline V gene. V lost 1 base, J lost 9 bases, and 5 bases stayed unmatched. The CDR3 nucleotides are TGTGCCAGCAGCTTAGGCCTAGCGGGAGGTAGTGAGCAGTTCTTC. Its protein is CASSLGLAGGSEQFF. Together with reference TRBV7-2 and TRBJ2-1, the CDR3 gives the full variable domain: GAGVSQSPSNKVTEKGKDVELRCDPISGHTALYWYRQSLGQGLEFLIYFQGNSAPDKSGLPSDRFSAERTGGSVSTLTIQRTQQEDSAVYLCASSLGLAGGSEQFFGPGTRLTVL.

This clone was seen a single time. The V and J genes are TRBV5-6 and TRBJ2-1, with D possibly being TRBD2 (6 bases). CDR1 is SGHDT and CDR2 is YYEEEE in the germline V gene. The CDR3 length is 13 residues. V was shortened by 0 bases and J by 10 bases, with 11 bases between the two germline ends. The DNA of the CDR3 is TGTGCCAGCAGCTTGGGGTGGAGGGGAGAGCAGTTCTTC. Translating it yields CASSLGWRGEQFF.

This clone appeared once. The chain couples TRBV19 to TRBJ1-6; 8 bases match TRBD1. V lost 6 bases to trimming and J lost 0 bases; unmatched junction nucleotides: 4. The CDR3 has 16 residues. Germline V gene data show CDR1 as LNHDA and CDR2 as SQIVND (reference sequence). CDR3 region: CASRGQASSYNSPLHF. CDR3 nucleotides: TGTGCCAGTAGGGGACAGGCGAGCTCCTATAATTCACCCCTCCACTTT.

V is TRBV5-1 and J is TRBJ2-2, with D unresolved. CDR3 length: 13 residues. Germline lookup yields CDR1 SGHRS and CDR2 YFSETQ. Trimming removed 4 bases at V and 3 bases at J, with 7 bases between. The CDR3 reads CASSDGDTGELFF. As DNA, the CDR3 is TGCGCCAGCAGCGACGGAGACACCGGGGAGCTGTTTTTT. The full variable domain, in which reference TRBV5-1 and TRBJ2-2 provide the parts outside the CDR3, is KAGVTQTPRYLIKTRGQQVTLSCSPISGHRSVSWYQQTPGQGLQFLFEYFSETQRNKGNFPGRFSGRQFSNSRSEMNVSTLELGDSALYLCASSDGDTGELFFGEGSRLTVL.

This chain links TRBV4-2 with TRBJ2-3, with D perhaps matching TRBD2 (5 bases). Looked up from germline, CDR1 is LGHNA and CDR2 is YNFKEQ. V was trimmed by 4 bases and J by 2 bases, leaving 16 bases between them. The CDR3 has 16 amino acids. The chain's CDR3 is CASSLLVGSATDTQYF. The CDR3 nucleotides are TGTGCCAGCAGCCTACTAGTAGGGAGCGCCACAGATACGCAGTATTTT.

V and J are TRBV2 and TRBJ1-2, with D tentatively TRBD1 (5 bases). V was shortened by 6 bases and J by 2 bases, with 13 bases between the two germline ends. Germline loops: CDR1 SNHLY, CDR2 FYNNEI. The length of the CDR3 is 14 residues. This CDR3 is CASRIDRRNYGYTF. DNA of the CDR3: TGTGCCAGCAGAATCGACAGACGAAACTATGGCTACACCTTC. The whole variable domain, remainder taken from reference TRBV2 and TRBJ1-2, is EPEVTQTPSHQVTQMGQEVILRCVPISNHLYFYWYRQILGQKVEFLVSFYNNEISEKSEIFDDQFSVERPDGSNFTLKIRSTKLEDSAMYFCASRIDRRNYGYTFGSGTRLTVV.